This T cell receptor beta chain was sequenced in a study of blood T cell repertoires in COVID-19. The CDR3 has 15 amino acids. V lost 5 bases and J lost 0, with 11 bases in between. Germline loops: CDR1 LNHDA, CDR2 SQIVND (reference sequence). Per the authors' pipeline: Estimation of nucleated cell counts was performed using reference gene primer amplification. Libraries were prepared by immunoSEQ multiplex PCR; TCRdb keeps only in-frame clonotypes and omits some of them. V and J calls and clone size are as listed in that table; D and trimming were resolved from the DNA. The repertoire holds about 57,000 clones, around 76% seen once, with 22% in the top ten.

The chain carries TRBV19 and TRBJ1-5; D gene ambiguous. Sequenced input: peripheral blood. This clonotype was obtained from a woman aged 60-75 years with acute or convalescent COVID-19. CDR3 sequence reads: CASSLEGNSNQPQHF. CDR3 coding DNA: TGTGCCAGTAGTCTCGAGGGAAATAGCAATCAGCCCCAGCATTTT. Together with reference TRBV19 and TRBJ1-5, the CDR3 gives the full variable domain: DGGITQSPKYLFRKEGQNVTLSCEQNLNHDAMYWYRQDPGQGLRLIYYSQIVNDFQKGDIAEGYSVSREKKESFPLTVTSAQKNPTAFYLCASSLEGNSNQPQHFGDGTRLSIL.